This entry is about one TCR beta chain. The CDR3 contains 14 residues. CDR1 is KGHSH and CDR2 is LQKENI in the germline V gene. Trimming shortened V by 3 bases and J by 1 base, and 9 bases separated the two germline ends. These data belong to a study of neoadjuvant nivolumab and ipilimumab in lung cancer. TCRdb keeps only in-frame clones here, not all; method: immunoSEQ multiplex PCR. The sample lists under 15,000 clones, approximately 68% occurring once. This TCR came from an adult with non-small cell lung cancer. The specimen comprised peripheral blood, sampled after neoadjuvant nivolumab, alone or with ipilimumab, at or shortly before surgery. This chain uses TRBV18 with TRBJ1-1; D gene ambiguous. The DNA of the CDR3 is TGTGCCAGCTCACCCCGAGCCACGAACACTGAAGCTTTCTTT. It encodes CASSPRATNTEAFF.